This T cell receptor beta chain stems from a study of cytomegalovirus exposure and HLA in healthy donors. PCR amplification relied on 60 Vbeta primers (plus 13 Jbeta primers). Using immunoSEQ multiplex PCR, the repertoire was profiled, and TCRdb retains in-frame clones only, with some absent. The table shows just under 65,000 clones, with around 80% occurring only once. Findings and caveats of the study: A later analysis reportedly found that, within productive TCRs, an Asian-associated ancestry cluster had fewer N-insertions than the mean observed across the roughly 730 donors. Earlier findings revealed that most TCR beta V segments proved productive either about 90% or about 30% of the time. Donors were assumed by presence/absence analyses to have roughly uniform sequencing depth.

A remark on this clone: Its target is not known.

Between the trimmed V and J ends, which lost 3 bases and 4 bases, there was a span of 13 bases. The CDR3 has 15 residues. Germline V gene data show CDR1 as MGHDK and CDR2 as SYGVNS. V usage is TRBV25-1 and J usage is TRBJ1-5; no clear D gene. The sample was PBMCs. The clonotype was recovered from a woman between 25 and 40 years old in good health and CMV-seronegative. The CDR3 DNA follows: TGTGCCAGCAGTGATCCCCGGTTTAGTAATCAGCCCCAGCATTTT. Translation: CASSDPRFSNQPQHF.